A selection of T cell receptor beta chains follows, all from one sample in a study of T cell repertoires in cytomegalovirus infection. TCRdb re-derived calls from the reads in MiXCR, one entry per CDR3 protein. The table includes tens of thousands of distinct CDR3 sequences, 25% to 40% detected once. No antigen has been assigned to these receptors. The sequencing input was PBMCs, sequenced either directly or after in vitro stimulation (not recorded which). These receptors originate from a human donor in good health (CMV status not recorded). Some clones in this sample may be carry-over from other donors' samples. Each CDR3 is given with its conserved first and last residue. D genes are given only for firm matches. Size values are once, few and many counts, or a class for expanded clones, and some rows have none.

d_gene: TRBD1
j_gene: TRBJ2-1
abundance: .
v_gene: TRBV12-3/TRBV12-4
CDR3aa: CASSLQTGGMYEQFF
CDR3nt: TGTGCCAGCAGTTTACAGACAGGGGGCATGTATGAGCAGTTCTTC

d_gene: .
j_gene: TRBJ2-2
abundance: few
v_gene: TRBV6-5
CDR3aa: CASSYAPGQNTGELFF
CDR3nt: TGTGCCAGCAGTTACGCACCGGGACAGAACACCGGGGAGCTGTTTTTT

d_gene: TRBD1
j_gene: TRBJ1-2
abundance: few
v_gene: TRBV6-5
CDR3aa: CASSRNTGDGYTF
CDR3nt: TGTGCCAGCAGTCGCAATACAGGGGATGGCTACACCTTC

d_gene: .
j_gene: TRBJ1-5
abundance: .
v_gene: TRBV4-2
CDR3aa: CASSQEWDQPQHF
CDR3nt: TGTGCCAGCAGCCAAGAGTGGGATCAGCCCCAGCATTTT

d_gene: .
j_gene: TRBJ1-1
abundance: .
v_gene: TRBV6-6
CDR3aa: CASAEGGTEAFF
CDR3nt: TGTGCCAGCGCGGAGGGTGGCACTGAAGCTTTCTTT

d_gene: .
j_gene: TRBJ2-7
abundance: .
v_gene: TRBV20-1
CDR3aa: CSARDPGGNRHEQYF
CDR3nt: TGCAGTGCTAGGGACCCGGGCGGGAACCGGCACGAGCAGTACTTC

d_gene: TRBD2
j_gene: TRBJ2-7
abundance: .
v_gene: TRBV7-6
CDR3aa: CVSSLVSGANREQYF
CDR3nt: TGTGTCAGCAGCTTAGTTAGCGGGGCGAACCGCGAGCAGTACTTC

d_gene: .
j_gene: TRBJ2-3
abundance: .
v_gene: TRBV10-3
CDR3aa: CATQATTDTQYF
CDR3nt: TGTGCCACCCAAGCGACCACAGATACGCAGTATTTT

d_gene: .
j_gene: TRBJ1-1
abundance: .
v_gene: TRBV5-1
CDR3aa: CASSPDSRTEAFF
CDR3nt: TGCGCCAGCAGCCCGGACAGTAGGACTGAAGCTTTCTTT

d_gene: .
j_gene: TRBJ1-5
abundance: .
v_gene: TRBV7-8
CDR3aa: CASSPRGGLSNQPQHF
CDR3nt: TGTGCCAGCAGCCCCCGGGGGGGGTTGAGCAATCAGCCCCAGCATTTT

d_gene: .
j_gene: TRBJ2-3
abundance: few
v_gene: TRBV10-3
CDR3aa: CAIGDGEEQYF
CDR3nt: TGTGCCATCGGGGATGGGGAGGAGCAGTATTTT

d_gene: .
j_gene: TRBJ2-2
abundance: .
v_gene: TRBV7-2
CDR3aa: CASSPGRRPGELFF
CDR3nt: TGTGCCAGCAGCCCAGGGAGACGACCCGGGGAGCTGTTTTTT

d_gene: .
j_gene: TRBJ2-5
abundance: .
v_gene: TRBV7-2
CDR3aa: CASSSPVFRDQYF
CDR3nt: TGTGCCAGCAGCTCCCCTGTCTTTCGAGACCAGTACTTC

d_gene: TRBD1
j_gene: TRBJ2-7
abundance: .
v_gene: TRBV6-6
CDR3aa: CASSWRGGRTYEQYF
CDR3nt: TGTGCCAGCAGTTGGAGAGGGGGCCGTACCTACGAGCAGTACTTC

d_gene: TRBD1
j_gene: TRBJ1-2
abundance: .
v_gene: TRBV5-4
CDR3aa: CASSLGGQDRYGYTF
CDR3nt: TGTGCCAGCAGCTTGGGGGGACAGGATCGCTATGGCTACACCTTC

d_gene: .
j_gene: TRBJ2-1
abundance: .
v_gene: TRBV5-1
CDR3aa: CASSLYRGSYNEQFF
CDR3nt: TGCGCCAGCAGCTTGTACCGGGGCTCCTACAATGAGCAGTTCTTC

d_gene: TRBD2
j_gene: TRBJ2-3
abundance: .
v_gene: TRBV3-1
CDR3aa: CASSHLRGTSGVASTDTQYF
CDR3nt: TGTGCCAGCAGCCACCTACGCGGGACTAGCGGGGTCGCTAGCACAGATACGCAGTATTTT

d_gene: TRBD1
j_gene: TRBJ2-2
abundance: .
v_gene: TRBV28
CDR3aa: CASSFTPIQGLAGELFF
CDR3nt: TGTGCCAGCAGTTTTACCCCAATACAGGGGCTCGCCGGGGAGCTGTTTTTT

d_gene: .
j_gene: TRBJ2-5
abundance: .
v_gene: TRBV3-1
CDR3aa: CASSPQWVQETQYF
CDR3nt: TGTGCCAGCAGCCCCCAGTGGGTCCAAGAGACCCAGTACTTC

d_gene: .
j_gene: TRBJ1-5
abundance: .
v_gene: TRBV7-9
CDR3aa: CASSSRNQPQHF
CDR3nt: TGTGCCAGCAGCTCCCGGAATCAGCCCCAGCATTTT

d_gene: .
j_gene: TRBJ2-5
abundance: .
v_gene: TRBV12-3/TRBV12-4
CDR3aa: CASSLSGGLKTQYF
CDR3nt: TGTGCCAGCAGTTTATCTGGGGGCTTAAAGACCCAGTACTTC

d_gene: .
j_gene: TRBJ1-5
abundance: few
v_gene: TRBV20-1
CDR3aa: CSAKTLNQPQHF
CDR3nt: TGCAGTGCTAAGACACTCAATCAGCCCCAGCATTTT

d_gene: .
j_gene: TRBJ1-1
abundance: many
v_gene: TRBV7-2
CDR3aa: CASSFSVQGGTEAFF
CDR3nt: TGTGCCAGCAGCTTTAGTGTCCAGGGTGGGACTGAAGCTTTCTTT

d_gene: .
j_gene: TRBJ2-2
abundance: .
v_gene: TRBV7-9
CDR3aa: CASSVRDDSLPGELFF
CDR3nt: TGTGCCAGCAGCGTTCGGGACGATTCACTTCCCGGGGAGCTGTTTTTT

d_gene: .
j_gene: TRBJ2-3
abundance: few
v_gene: TRBV7-8
CDR3aa: CATGFPTDTQYF
CDR3nt: TGTGCCACAGGATTCCCCACAGATACGCAGTATTTT

d_gene: TRBD1
j_gene: TRBJ1-4
abundance: .
v_gene: TRBV19
CDR3aa: CASNVRQGDEKLFF
CDR3nt: TGTGCCAGTAACGTCCGACAGGGAGATGAAAAACTGTTTTTT

d_gene: .
j_gene: TRBJ2-3
abundance: many
v_gene: TRBV7-2
CDR3aa: CASRQTPGDTQYF
CDR3nt: TGTGCCAGCAGACAAACCCCCGGGGATACGCAGTATTTT

d_gene: TRBD2
j_gene: TRBJ2-1
abundance: .
v_gene: TRBV19
CDR3aa: CASSILRSSGRLLKVNNEQFF
CDR3nt: TGTGCCAGTAGTATCCTACGCAGTAGCGGGAGGTTACTCAAAGTAAACAATGAGCAGTTCTTC

d_gene: .
j_gene: TRBJ2-5
abundance: .
v_gene: TRBV27
CDR3aa: CASSERDHQETQYF
CDR3nt: TGTGCCAGCAGTGAGAGGGACCACCAAGAGACCCAGTACTTC

d_gene: .
j_gene: TRBJ2-7
abundance: few
v_gene: TRBV27
CDR3aa: CASSPYRAYEQYF
CDR3nt: TGTGCCAGTTCCCCATATAGAGCCTACGAGCAGTACTTC

d_gene: .
j_gene: TRBJ1-5
abundance: .
v_gene: TRBV4-1
CDR3aa: CSSSQDNALLPQHF
CDR3nt: TGCTCCAGCAGCCAAGATAACGCCTTGTTGCCCCAGCATTTT

d_gene: .
j_gene: TRBJ2-3
abundance: few
v_gene: TRBV7-2
CDR3aa: CASSLANGVGTDTQYF
CDR3nt: TGTGCCAGCAGCTTAGCTAACGGGGTCGGCACAGATACGCAGTATTTT

d_gene: .
j_gene: TRBJ2-7
abundance: few
v_gene: TRBV11-2
CDR3aa: CASSSIYEQYF
CDR3nt: TGTGCCAGCAGCTCCATCTACGAGCAGTACTTC

d_gene: .
j_gene: TRBJ2-7
abundance: .
v_gene: TRBV28
CDR3aa: CASSSGQTSYEQYF
CDR3nt: TGTGCCAGCAGCTCCGGACAGACCTCCTACGAGCAGTACTTC

d_gene: .
j_gene: TRBJ2-7
abundance: few
v_gene: TRBV7-8
CDR3aa: CASSFHYEQYF
CDR3nt: TGTGCCAGCAGCTTTCATTACGAGCAGTACTTC

d_gene: .
j_gene: TRBJ1-1
abundance: .
v_gene: TRBV14
CDR3aa: CASSQVWAPNTEAFF
CDR3nt: TGTGCCAGCAGCCAGGTGTGGGCGCCGAACACTGAAGCTTTCTTT

d_gene: .
j_gene: TRBJ2-5
abundance: many
v_gene: TRBV7-2
CDR3aa: CASSLGAHQETQYF
CDR3nt: TGTGCCAGCAGCTTGGGCGCCCACCAAGAGACCCAGTACTTC

d_gene: .
j_gene: TRBJ1-2
abundance: few
v_gene: TRBV4-1
CDR3aa: CASSQEVNYGYTF
CDR3nt: TGCGCCAGCAGCCAAGAAGTGAACTATGGCTACACCTTC

d_gene: .
j_gene: TRBJ2-2
abundance: .
v_gene: TRBV7-2
CDR3aa: CASSLRMAGELFF
CDR3nt: TGTGCCAGCAGCTTAAGGATGGCCGGGGAGCTGTTTTTT

d_gene: TRBD2
j_gene: TRBJ2-3
abundance: .
v_gene: TRBV6-5
CDR3aa: CASSYPRGGVDTQYF
CDR3nt: TGTGCCAGCAGTTACCCCCGTGGGGGGGTGGATACGCAGTATTTT

d_gene: TRBD1
j_gene: TRBJ1-2
abundance: few
v_gene: TRBV6-1
CDR3aa: CASSADRASYGYTF
CDR3nt: TGTGCCAGCAGCGCAGACAGGGCGTCCTATGGCTACACCTTC

d_gene: .
j_gene: TRBJ1-4
abundance: few
v_gene: TRBV7-2
CDR3aa: CASSLGTVSGEKLFF
CDR3nt: TGTGCCAGCAGCTTAGGGACAGTTAGTGGTGAAAAACTGTTTTTT

d_gene: .
j_gene: TRBJ2-1
abundance: many
v_gene: TRBV7-9
CDR3aa: CASSSTSEGRNEQFF
CDR3nt: TGTGCCAGCAGCTCAACCAGCGAGGGTCGGAATGAGCAGTTCTTC

d_gene: .
j_gene: TRBJ2-6
abundance: .
v_gene: TRBV28
CDR3aa: CASSPPWGPGGANVLTF
CDR3nt: TGTGCCAGCAGTCCCCCCTGGGGCCCTGGTGGGGCCAACGTCCTGACTTTC

d_gene: .
j_gene: TRBJ2-5
abundance: .
v_gene: TRBV9
CDR3aa: CASAYGETQYF
CDR3nt: TGTGCCAGCGCGTATGGAGAGACCCAGTACTTC

d_gene: TRBD1
j_gene: TRBJ2-5
abundance: few
v_gene: TRBV27
CDR3aa: CASSIPQGARGETQYF
CDR3nt: TGTGCCAGCAGTATCCCCCAGGGGGCGCGGGGTGAGACCCAGTACTTC

d_gene: .
j_gene: TRBJ2-3
abundance: few
v_gene: TRBV2
CDR3aa: CASWGQGKPTDTQYF
CDR3nt: TGTGCCAGCTGGGGGCAGGGGAAACCCACAGATACGCAGTATTTT

d_gene: .
j_gene: TRBJ1-2
abundance: many
v_gene: TRBV7-9
CDR3aa: CASSLDRGYGYTF
CDR3nt: TGTGCCAGCAGCTTGGACAGAGGATATGGCTACACCTTC

d_gene: .
j_gene: TRBJ1-6
abundance: few
v_gene: TRBV7-8
CDR3aa: CASSLQGSDSPLHF
CDR3nt: TGTGCCAGCAGCTTACAGGGTTCGGATTCACCCCTCCACTTT

d_gene: .
j_gene: TRBJ1-5
abundance: few
v_gene: TRBV6-9
CDR3aa: CASSYRGEIPHQPQHF
CDR3nt: TGTGCCAGCAGTTATAGGGGAGAGATACCTCATCAGCCCCAGCATTTT

d_gene: TRBD1
j_gene: TRBJ1-6
abundance: few
v_gene: TRBV7-2
CDR3aa: CASSLAGGESPLHF
CDR3nt: TGTGCCAGCAGCTTAGCAGGGGGCGAATCACCCCTCCACTTT

d_gene: .
j_gene: TRBJ1-2
abundance: .
v_gene: TRBV25-1
CDR3aa: CASSALVNYGYTF
CDR3nt: TGTGCCAGCAGCGCGTTGGTGAACTATGGCTACACCTTC

d_gene: .
j_gene: TRBJ2-1
abundance: .
v_gene: TRBV6-2/TRBV6-3
CDR3aa: CASSYRGSSYNEQFF
CDR3nt: TGTGCCAGCAGTTACCGAGGGAGCTCCTACAATGAGCAGTTCTTC

d_gene: .
j_gene: TRBJ2-1
abundance: few
v_gene: TRBV7-2
CDR3aa: CATTRASDYNEQFF
CDR3nt: TGTGCAACCACACGGGCTAGCGATTACAATGAGCAGTTCTTC